This T cell receptor beta chain was recovered during a study of blood T cell repertoires in COVID-19. Overall study context: Samples of COVID-19 (acute and convalescent) were obtained from the United States, Italy and Spain.

Germline V CDR1 and CDR2: LGHNA, YNFKEQ. CDR3 size: 15 residues. Germline trimming cut 0 bases from V and 2 bases from J; bases unmatched to any gene: 2. Authors' data handling: Reference gene primer amplification gave estimated nucleated cell counts. Repertoires were generated with immunoSEQ multiplex PCR, while TCRdb's copy carries only in-frame clones and drops some. Clonal size and the V and J genes are those of that table, whereas D and trimming came from the DNA. Found here are tens of thousands of clones, about 90% of them singletons; the top ten hold 15% to 20%. This receptor was taken from a human donor with active COVID-19. The donor label of this sample is uncertain. Sequenced sample: peripheral blood. The chain combines TRBV4-2 with TRBJ2-7; 9 positions agree with TRBD1. The CDR3 sequence: CASSQDTGGAYEQYF. The DNA of the CDR3 is TGTGCCAGCAGCCAAGATACAGGGGGCGCCTACGAGCAGTACTTC.